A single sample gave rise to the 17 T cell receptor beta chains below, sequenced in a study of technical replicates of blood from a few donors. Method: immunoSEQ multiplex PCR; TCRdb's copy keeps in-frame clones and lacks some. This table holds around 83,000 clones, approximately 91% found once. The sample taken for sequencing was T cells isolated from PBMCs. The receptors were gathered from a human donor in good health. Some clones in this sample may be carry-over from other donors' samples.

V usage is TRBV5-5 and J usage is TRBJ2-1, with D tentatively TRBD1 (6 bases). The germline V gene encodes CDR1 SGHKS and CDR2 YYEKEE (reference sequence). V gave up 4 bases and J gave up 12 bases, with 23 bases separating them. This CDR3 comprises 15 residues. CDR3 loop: CASSRLIASGVGQFF. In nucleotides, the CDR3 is TGTGCCAGCAGCCGTCTGATCGCTTCAGGGGTTGGGCAGTTCTTC.

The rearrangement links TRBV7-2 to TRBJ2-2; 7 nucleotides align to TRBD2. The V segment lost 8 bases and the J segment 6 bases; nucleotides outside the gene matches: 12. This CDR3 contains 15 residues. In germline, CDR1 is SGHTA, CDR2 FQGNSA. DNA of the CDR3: TGTGCCAGCTCCCGTTTGCGGGAGCCACCCGGGGAGCTGTTTTTT. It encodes CASSRLREPPGELFF.

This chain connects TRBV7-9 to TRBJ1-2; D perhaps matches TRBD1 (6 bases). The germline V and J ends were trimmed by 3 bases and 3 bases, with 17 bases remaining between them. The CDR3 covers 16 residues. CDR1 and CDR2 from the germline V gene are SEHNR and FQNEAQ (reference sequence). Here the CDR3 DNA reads TGTGCCAGCAGCTTGGGGGTCAGGGGCGAGGACTATGGCTACACCTTC. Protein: CASSLGVRGEDYGYTF.

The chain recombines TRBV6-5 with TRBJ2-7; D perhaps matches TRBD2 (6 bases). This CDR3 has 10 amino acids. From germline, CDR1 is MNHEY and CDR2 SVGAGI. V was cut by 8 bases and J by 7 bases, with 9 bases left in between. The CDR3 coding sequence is TGTGCCAGCGGTAGCGGAGAGCAGTACTTC. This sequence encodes CASGSGEQYF.

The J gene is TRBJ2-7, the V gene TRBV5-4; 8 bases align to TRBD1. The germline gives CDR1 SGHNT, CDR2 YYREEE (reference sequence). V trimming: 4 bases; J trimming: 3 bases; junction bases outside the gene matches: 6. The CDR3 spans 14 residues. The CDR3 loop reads CASSLRTGSYEQYF. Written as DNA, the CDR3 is TGTGCCAGCAGCCTAAGGACAGGGAGCTACGAGCAGTACTTC.

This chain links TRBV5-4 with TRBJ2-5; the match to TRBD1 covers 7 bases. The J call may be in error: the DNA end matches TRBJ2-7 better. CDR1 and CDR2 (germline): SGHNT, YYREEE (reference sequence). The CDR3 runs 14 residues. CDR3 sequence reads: CASSPARGRGEQYF. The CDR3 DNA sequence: TGTGCCAGCAGCCCCGCTAGGGGGCGCGGCGAGCAGTACTTC.

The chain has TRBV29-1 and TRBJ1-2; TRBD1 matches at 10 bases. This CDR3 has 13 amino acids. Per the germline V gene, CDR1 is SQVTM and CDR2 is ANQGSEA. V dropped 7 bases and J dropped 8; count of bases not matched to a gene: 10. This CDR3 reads CSAFPGTGEGYTF. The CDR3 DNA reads TGCAGCGCCTTTCCCGGGACAGGGGAGGGCTACACCTTC.

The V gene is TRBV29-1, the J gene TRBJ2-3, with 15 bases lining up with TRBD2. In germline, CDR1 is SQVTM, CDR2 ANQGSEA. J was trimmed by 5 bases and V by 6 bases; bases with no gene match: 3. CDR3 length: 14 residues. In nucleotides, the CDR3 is TGCAGCGTAGGACTAGCGGGAGGGCAAGATACGCAGTATTTT. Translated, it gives CSVGLAGGQDTQYF.

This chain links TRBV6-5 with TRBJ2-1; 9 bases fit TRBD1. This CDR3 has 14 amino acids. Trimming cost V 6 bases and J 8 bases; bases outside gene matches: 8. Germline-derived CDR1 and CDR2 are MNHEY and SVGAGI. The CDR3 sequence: CASSYKDRGDEQFF. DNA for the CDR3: TGTGCCAGCAGCTACAAGGACAGGGGAGATGAGCAGTTCTTC.

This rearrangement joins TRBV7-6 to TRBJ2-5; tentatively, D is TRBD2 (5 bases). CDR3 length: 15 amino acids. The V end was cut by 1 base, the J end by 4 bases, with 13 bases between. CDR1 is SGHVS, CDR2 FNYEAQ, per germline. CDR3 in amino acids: CASSLVPGRTETQYF. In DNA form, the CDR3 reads TGTGCCAGCAGCTTAGTGCCGGGGAGAACAGAGACCCAGTACTTC.

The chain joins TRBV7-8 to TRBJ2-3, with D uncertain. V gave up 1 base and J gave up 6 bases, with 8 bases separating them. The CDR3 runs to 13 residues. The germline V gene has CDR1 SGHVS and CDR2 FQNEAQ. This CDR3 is CASSLGSYDTQYF. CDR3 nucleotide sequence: TGTGCCAGCAGCTTAGGCTCCTATGATACGCAGTATTTT.

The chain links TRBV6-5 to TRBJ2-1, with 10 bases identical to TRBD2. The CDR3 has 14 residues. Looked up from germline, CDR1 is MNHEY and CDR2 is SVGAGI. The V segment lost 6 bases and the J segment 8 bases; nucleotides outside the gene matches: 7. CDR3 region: CASSSAGGIYEQFF. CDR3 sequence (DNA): TGTGCCAGCAGCTCAGCGGGAGGGATTTATGAGCAGTTCTTC.

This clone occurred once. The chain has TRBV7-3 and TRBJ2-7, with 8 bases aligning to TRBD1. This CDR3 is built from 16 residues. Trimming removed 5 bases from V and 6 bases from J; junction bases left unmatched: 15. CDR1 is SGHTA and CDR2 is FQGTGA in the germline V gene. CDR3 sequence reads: CASSLAPGTGGSEQYF. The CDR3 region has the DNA TGTGCCAGCAGCCTAGCCCCCGGGACAGGAGGAAGCGAGCAGTACTTC.

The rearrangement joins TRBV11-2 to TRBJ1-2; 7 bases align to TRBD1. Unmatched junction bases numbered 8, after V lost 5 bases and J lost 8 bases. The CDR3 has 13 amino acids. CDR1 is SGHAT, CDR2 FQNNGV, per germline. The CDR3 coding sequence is TGTGCCAGCAGCAGGACAGGCGATGGAGGCTACACCTTC. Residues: CASSRTGDGGYTF.

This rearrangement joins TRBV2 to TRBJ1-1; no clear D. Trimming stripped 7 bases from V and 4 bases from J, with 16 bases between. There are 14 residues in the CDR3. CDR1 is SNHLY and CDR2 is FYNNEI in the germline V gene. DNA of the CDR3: TGTGCCAGCATGTCGGGGTTTATAGGCACTGAAGCTTTCTTT. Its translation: CASMSGFIGTEAFF.

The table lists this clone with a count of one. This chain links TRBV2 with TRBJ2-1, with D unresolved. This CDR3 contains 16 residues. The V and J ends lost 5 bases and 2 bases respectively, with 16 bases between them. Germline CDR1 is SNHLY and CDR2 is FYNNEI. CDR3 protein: CASSKLDSRPYNEQFF. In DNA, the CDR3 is TGTGCCAGCAGTAAACTTGACTCCCGACCCTACAATGAGCAGTTCTTC. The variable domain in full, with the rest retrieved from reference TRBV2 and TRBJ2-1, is EPEVTQTPSHQVTQMGQEVILRCVPISNHLYFYWYRQILGQKVEFLVSFYNNEISEKSEIFDDQFSVERPDGSNFTLKIRSTKLEDSAMYFCASSKLDSRPYNEQFFGPGTRLTVL.

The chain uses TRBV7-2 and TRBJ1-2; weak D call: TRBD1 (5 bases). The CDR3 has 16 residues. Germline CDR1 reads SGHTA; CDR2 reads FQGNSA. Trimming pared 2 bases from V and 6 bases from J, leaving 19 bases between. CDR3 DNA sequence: TGTGCCAGCAGCTTACTTCCCGGGCGGGGAGGGGATGGCTACACCTTC. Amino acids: CASSLLPGRGGDGYTF.